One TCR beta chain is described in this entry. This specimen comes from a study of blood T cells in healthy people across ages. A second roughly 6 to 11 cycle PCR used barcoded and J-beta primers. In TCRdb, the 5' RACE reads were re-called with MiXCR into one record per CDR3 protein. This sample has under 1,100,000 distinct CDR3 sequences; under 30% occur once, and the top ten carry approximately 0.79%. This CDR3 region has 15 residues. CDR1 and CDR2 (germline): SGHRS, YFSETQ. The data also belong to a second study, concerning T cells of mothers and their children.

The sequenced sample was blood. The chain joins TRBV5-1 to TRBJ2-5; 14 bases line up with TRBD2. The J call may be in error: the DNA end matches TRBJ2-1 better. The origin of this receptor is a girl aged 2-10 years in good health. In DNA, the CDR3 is TGCGCCAGCAAGCCAGGGACTAGCGGGAGCAATGAGCAGTTCTTC. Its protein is CASKPGTSGSNEQFF.